These T cell receptor beta chains were read from a single sample in a study of CD8 T cells in Susac syndrome. TCRdb recomputed calls from the immunoSEQ multiplex PCR reads with MiXCR, one row per CDR3 protein. Of fewer than 200,000 distinct CDR3 sequences in the sample, approximately 93% were seen once. Sequenced input: CD4+ T cells from PBMCs. These receptors all stem from a human donor in good health. The CDR3 runs from the conserved cysteine through the conserved F or W. D genes are given only for firm matches. Clone size is given for some rows only: seen once, a few or many times, or a class if the clone is expanded.

TRBV6-1	-	TRBJ2-1	TRBD2	TGTGCCAGCAGTGCCCACTGGGCGGGGGGTTACAATGAGCAGTTCTTC	CASSAHWAGGYNEQFF
TRBV10-3	once	TRBJ2-1	-	TGTGCCATCAGTGATTCCGGGACAAGCGCGAATGAGCAGTTCTTC	CAISDSGTSANEQFF
TRBV7-9	-	TRBJ2-3	-	TGTGCCAGCAGCTTGGCGACGGCAGATACGCAGTATTTT	CASSLATADTQYF
TRBV7-2	-	TRBJ2-3	TRBD2	TGTGCCAGCAGCTTGGGGGGGGACAGCACAGATACGCAGTATTTT	CASSLGGDSTDTQYF
TRBV20-1	-	TRBJ1-5	TRBD1	TGCAGTGCTCATAAAGGACAGGGCAATCAGCCCCAGCATTTT	CSAHKGQGNQPQHF
TRBV9	-	TRBJ2-5	-	TGTGCCAGCAGCACGGCTCTGGGAGGCCAAGAGACCCAGTACTTC	CASSTALGGQETQYF
TRBV7-2	-	TRBJ2-5	TRBD2	TGTGCCAGCAGCTTAGTTAGTAGCGGGGAGACCCAGTACTTC	CASSLVSSGETQYF
TRBV30	-	TRBJ1-1	-	TGTGCTCGAGACCGTCTGAAAGCTTTCTTT	CARDRLKAFF
TRBV28	few	TRBJ2-3	-	TGTGCCAGCACCCTCGGGGATACGCAGTATTTT	CASTLGDTQYF
TRBV5-4	-	TRBJ2-5	-	TGTGCCAGCAGCTTCGCGGGGCCGGGAGAGACCCAGTACTTC	CASSFAGPGETQYF
TRBV7-2	-	TRBJ2-2	TRBD2	TGTGCCAGCATCTCTGGCTGGACTAGCGTTAACACCGGGGAGCTGTTTTTT	CASISGWTSVNTGELFF
TRBV6-2/TRBV6-3	-	TRBJ1-2	-	TGTGCCAGCAGCCCAGGGCCAGCCCAGTCCGGCTACACCTTC	CASSPGPAQSGYTF
TRBV12-3/TRBV12-4	once	TRBJ1-1	-	TGTGCCAGCAGTTTAGGTGCGGGGGGGACTGAAGCTTTCTTT	CASSLGAGGTEAFF
TRBV4-1	-	TRBJ2-1	TRBD2	TGCGCCAGCAGCCATCCCCCTGGCTGGCTAGCGGGGGGGAACGAGCAGTTCTTC	CASSHPPGWLAGGNEQFF
TRBV11-1	-	TRBJ1-5	-	TGTGCCAGCAGCTTAGGGGTTTCCCAGCCCCAGCATTTT	CASSLGVSQPQHF
TRBV15	-	TRBJ1-2	-	TGTGCCACCAGCAGAGACAAACACAGGGACTATGGCTACACCTTC	CATSRDKHRDYGYTF
TRBV5-1	once	TRBJ2-3	-	TGCGCCAGCAGCTTGGGAACAGGTTCACCTAGCACAGATACGCAGTATTTT	CASSLGTGSPSTDTQYF
TRBV6-2/TRBV6-3	-	TRBJ2-3	-	TGTGCCAGCAGTTACACGAAGAGGAGGACTACTAGCACAGATACGCAGTATTTT	CASSYTKRRTTSTDTQYF
TRBV27	-	TRBJ2-2	-	TGTGCCAGCAGTTTGCCGGGGCTGTTTTTT	CASSLPGLFF
TRBV7-2	-	TRBJ1-1	-	TGTGCCAGCACCGTCGACCCACGCCAGAGTGAAGTTTTCTTT	CASTVDPRQSEVFF
TRBV6-8	-	TRBJ2-2	TRBD1	TGTGCCAGCAGATCCCGGGACAGGGTGTACCCCGGGGAGCTGTTTTTT	CASRSRDRVYPGELFF
TRBV3-1	-	TRBJ2-5	-	TGTGCCAGCAGCCAAGGGCCCAGGGAGACCCAGTACTTC	CASSQGPRETQYF
TRBV9	-	TRBJ1-1	TRBD1	TGTGCCAGCAGCGTAGGGGGACAGGGCACTGAAGCTTTCTTT	CASSVGGQGTEAFF
TRBV30	few	TRBJ1-1	-	TGTGCCTGGAGAGGAACGGCGAACACTGAAGCTTTCTTT	CAWRGTANTEAFF
TRBV20-1	-	TRBJ1-6	-	TGCAGTGCTAGTGACGGCAATTCACCCCTCCACTTT	CSASDGNSPLHF
TRBV20-1	-	TRBJ2-7	-	TGCAGTGCTTATGTTCGGGTGTCCTACGAGCAGTACTTC	CSAYVRVSYEQYF
TRBV6-5	-	TRBJ2-6	TRBD2	TGTGCCAGCAGTTACTCGAAGGGAGGGGGGGCCAACGTCCTGACTTTC	CASSYSKGGGANVLTF
TRBV3-1	-	TRBJ1-2	-	TGTGCCAGCAGCCAATTGGACGTTGCTAACTATGGCTACACCTTC	CASSQLDVANYGYTF
TRBV28	once	TRBJ2-1	-	TGTGCCAGCAGTCCAATACGGTCTAGCTCCTACAATGAGCAGTTCTTC	CASSPIRSSSYNEQFF
TRBV6-5	-	TRBJ1-2	-	TGTGCCAGCAGGAACCGCAGGGACGGCTACACCTTC	CASRNRRDGYTF
TRBV29-1	once	TRBJ1-2	TRBD1	TGCAGCGTGGGGCCAGGACAGGGGGCACGCTACACCTTC	CSVGPGQGARYTF
TRBV5-4	-	TRBJ1-1	-	TGTGCCAGCAGCTACCCGGGACAGAACACTGAAGCTTTCTTT	CASSYPGQNTEAFF
TRBV2	-	TRBJ2-1	-	TGTGCCAGCGAACCTCGGGGAAGCAGGGGCAATGAGCAGTTCTTC	CASEPRGSRGNEQFF
TRBV6-1	-	TRBJ2-3	TRBD2	TGTGCCAGCAGGCACCTCAGGTCAGCGGGGGGCACAGATACGCAGTATTTT	CASRHLRSAGGTDTQYF
TRBV5-1	-	TRBJ2-5	TRBD2	TGCGCCAGCAGCGTAGGACTCAGCGGGGGTCAAGAGACCCAGTACTTC	CASSVGLSGGQETQYF
TRBV5-1	-	TRBJ1-1	-	TGCGCCAGCAGCTTTGGACCACCCCGTGACACTGAAGCTTTCTTT	CASSFGPPRDTEAFF
TRBV29-1	-	TRBJ2-1	TRBD2	TGCAGCGTTGCCAGCGGGGGGACCTACAATGAGCAGTTCTTC	CSVASGGTYNEQFF
TRBV5-4	-	TRBJ1-1	-	TGTGCCAGCAGCTTGGGAGGGGGTAGAGCTTTCTTT	CASSLGGGRAFF
TRBV20-1	-	TRBJ1-2	TRBD1	TGCAGTGCCCGACCCGGACAGGGAAACTATGGCTACACCTTC	CSARPGQGNYGYTF
TRBV6-5	-	TRBJ2-3	-	TGTGCCAGCAGTTGGACCACCGCGGCAACGCAGTATTTT	CASSWTTAATQYF